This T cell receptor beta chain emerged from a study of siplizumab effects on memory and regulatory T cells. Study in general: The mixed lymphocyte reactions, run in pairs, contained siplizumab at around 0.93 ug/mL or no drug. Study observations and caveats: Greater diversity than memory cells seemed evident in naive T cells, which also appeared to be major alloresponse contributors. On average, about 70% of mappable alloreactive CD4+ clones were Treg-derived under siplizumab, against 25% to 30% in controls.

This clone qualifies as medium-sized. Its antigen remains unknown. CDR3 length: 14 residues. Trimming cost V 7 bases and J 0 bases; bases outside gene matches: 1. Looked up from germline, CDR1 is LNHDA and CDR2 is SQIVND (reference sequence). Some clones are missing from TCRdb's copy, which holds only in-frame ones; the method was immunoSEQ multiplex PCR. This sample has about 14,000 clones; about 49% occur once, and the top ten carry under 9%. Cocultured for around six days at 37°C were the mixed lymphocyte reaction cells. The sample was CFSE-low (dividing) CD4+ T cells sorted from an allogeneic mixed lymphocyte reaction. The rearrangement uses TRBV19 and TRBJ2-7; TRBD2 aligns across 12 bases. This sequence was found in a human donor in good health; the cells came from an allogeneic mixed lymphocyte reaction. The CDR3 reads CASKTSGSSYEQYF. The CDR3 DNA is TGTGCCAGTAAGACTAGCGGGAGCTCCTACGAGCAGTACTTC. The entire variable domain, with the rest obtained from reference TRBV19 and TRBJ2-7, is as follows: DGGITQSPKYLFRKEGQNVTLSCEQNLNHDAMYWYRQDPGQGLRLIYYSQIVNDFQKGDIAEGYSVSREKKESFPLTVTSAQKNPTAFYLCASKTSGSSYEQYFGPGTRLTVT.